The sequence of this TCR beta chain was determined in a study of T cells expressing NK-cell markers. About the research overall: The TCR beta repertoires originated in sorted CD3+CD56+NKG2C+, CD3+CD56+NKG2C- and CD3+CD56-NKG2C+ T cells. Within the sequenced cohort of eight donors, seven exhibited HCMV seropositivity and one was seronegative.

Germline CDR1 DFQATT, CDR2 SNEGSKA (reference sequence). The CDR3 has 13 residues. UMIs accompanied the 5'RACE template switching by which TCR beta cDNA was made. No DNA is given; TCRdb re-called the 5' RACE reads and lists each CDR3 protein once. The sample holds almost 450,000 distinct CDR3 sequences. The TCR was taken from a woman aged 18 to 75 in good health. The V call is TRBV20-1, the J call TRBJ1-1. The sample consisted of blood T cells: a sorted CD56 or NKG2C T cell subset, CD4+ or CD8+ T cells, or bulk PBMC T cells (not recorded which). The CDR3 spells CSASRGMNTEAFF.